The clone carrying this T cell receptor (beta chain) has just a few counts. The target antigen is unknown. This PCR relied on a set of 60 Vbeta primers and 13 Jbeta primers. Repertoires were generated with immunoSEQ multiplex PCR, while TCRdb's copy carries only in-frame clones and drops some. The sample has around 150,000 clones, roughly 9.6% seen once; the top ten hold approximately 7.5%. The donors comprised healthy bone marrow donors. This specimen belongs to a study of cytomegalovirus exposure and HLA in healthy donors. Study-wide findings and caveats: Cytomegalovirus-associated TCR beta chains were listed, numbering 150 to 200. Reportedly, cytomegalovirus status was diagnosed with high sensitivity and specificity. Later analysis associated a missense DCLRE1C variant with TCR beta V- and J-gene trimming.

The specimen sequenced was PBMCs. This sequence originates from a woman aged 40 to 50 in good health and CMV-seropositive.

This CDR3 reads CASSPDPGQPQHF. Written as DNA, the CDR3 is TGTGCCAGCAGCCCGGACCCAGGGCAGCCCCAGCATTTT. This chain connects TRBV7-2 to TRBJ1-5; tentatively, D is TRBD1 (5 bases). V was shortened by 5 bases and J by 7 bases, with 12 bases between the two germline ends. Germline CDR1 and CDR2: SGHTA and FQGNSA. This CDR3 region has 13 residues.